These 16 T cell receptor beta chains came from one sample sequenced in a study of metastatic and nonmetastatic thyroid tumors. There were no patients who had received any treatment before thyroid surgery. MiXCR was used by TCRdb to re-call the PCR reads. This table holds around 30,000 clones, 11% found once. The sequenced sample consisted of blood. The receptors here all came from a female donor with papillary thyroid cancer or a benign thyroid nodule (not recorded which). Some clones in this sample may be carry-over from other donors' samples.

This clone has a handful of counts. The chain combines TRBV5-4 with TRBJ2-3; D unresolved. The CDR3 is made up of 12 amino acids. Germline V gives CDR1 SGHNT, CDR2 YYREEE (reference sequence). V was trimmed by 6 bases and J by 4 bases, leaving 9 bases between them. As DNA, the CDR3 is TGTGCCAGCATCCCCGATTCAGATACGCAGTATTTT. As protein: CASIPDSDTQYF.

The table lists this clone with many counts. The chain carries TRBV30 and TRBJ1-5; D perhaps matches TRBD1 (6 bases). The CDR3 runs 18 residues. Between the trimmed V and J ends, which lost 0 bases and 0 bases, there was a span of 18 bases. CDR1 is GTSNPN and CDR2 is SVGIG in the germline V gene (reference sequence). The CDR3 coding sequence is TGTGCCTGGAGTGTACATAGGGCAGGGGATTATAGCAATCAGCCCCAGCATTTT. Amino acid sequence: CAWSVHRAGDYSNQPQHF.

This chain joins TRBV11-3 and TRBJ1-3, with TRBD1 matching 8 bases. V was clipped by 3 bases and J by 2 bases; unmatched bases: 0. The CDR3 is made up of 14 amino acids. The germline V gene has CDR1 SGHNT and CDR2 YENEEA. CDR3 loop: CASSLGQAGNTIYF. CDR3 DNA: TGTGCCAGCAGCTTGGGACAGGCTGGAAACACCATATATTTT.

This clone came up many times. A single base separates this from a much larger clone, so it may be a read error. The chain links TRBV15 to TRBJ2-1; D gene ambiguous. The CDR3 totals 13 residues. Germline-derived CDR1 and CDR2 are LNHNV and YYDKDF (reference sequence). The DNA for the CDR3 is TGTGCCACCGGGATAGCTATCTACAGTGAGCAGTTCTTC. Amino acid sequence: CATGIAIYSEQFF.

To note about this clone: This may be a read error, as it is one base from a much larger clone. Other DNA sequences in the sample encode the same CDR3. The chain uses TRBV5-6 and TRBJ1-1; 7 nucleotides match TRBD1. Looked up from germline, CDR1 is SGHDT and CDR2 is YYEEEE. The CDR3 length is 14 residues. The CDR3 DNA follows: TGTGCCAGCAGCCCAGGGGGGCTTGACACTGAGGCTTTCTTT. Translating gives CASSPGGLDTEAFF.

The rearrangement uses TRBV6-6 and TRBJ2-3; 10 positions match TRBD2. The CDR3 is 17 amino acids. The germline CDR1 and CDR2 sequences are MNHNY and SVGAGI (reference sequence). V gave up 4 bases and J gave up 1 base; unmatched junction bases: 8. The CDR3 nucleotides are TGTGCCAGCAGTTCCTATGGACTAGCGGAGCGCACAGATACGCAGTATTTT. Translated, it gives CASSSYGLAERTDTQYF.

At least ten counts were recorded for this clone. The J gene is TRBJ1-1, the V gene TRBV20-1, with a possible D match to TRBD1 (5 bases). The V and J ends lost 6 bases and 1 base respectively, with 18 bases between them. CDR1 DFQATT and CDR2 SNEGSKA come from the germline V gene (reference sequence). This CDR3 has 15 residues. DNA for the CDR3: TGCAGTGCGCCCAGGACCGGGACGGGGAACACTGAAGCTTTCTTT. Protein sequence: CSAPRTGTGNTEAFF.

This clone was detected many times. The gene calls are TRBV5-1 and TRBJ2-7; 7 bases fit TRBD2. The CDR3 extends over 13 amino acids. J was trimmed by 6 bases and V by 4 bases; bases with no gene match: 7. Germline CDR1 SGHRS, CDR2 YFSETQ. This CDR3 is CASSRSERGEQYF. The CDR3, as DNA: TGCGCCAGCAGCCGCTCTGAGCGGGGCGAGCAGTACTTC.

This clone was recorded a few times. With a much larger clone just one base away, this may be a read error. CDR3 DNA sequence: TGTGCCAGCAGCCTACAGGGAGGGACTGAAAAACTGTTTTTT. Its protein product is CASSLQGGTEKLFF. J is TRBJ1-4 and V is TRBV7-6, with D maybe TRBD1 (6 bases). The CDR3 length is 14 residues. Between the trimmed V and J ends, which lost 5 bases and 7 bases, there was a span of 14 bases. The germline V gene encodes CDR1 SGHVS and CDR2 FNYEAQ.

The sample holds many counts of this clone. The V call is TRBV20-1, the J call TRBJ2-7; 10 nucleotides agree with TRBD2. The junction had 6 bases not matched to a gene; V was cut back by 3 bases and J by 4 bases. Germline CDR1 is DFQATT and CDR2 is SNEGSKA (reference sequence). There are 14 residues in the CDR3. The CDR3 DNA follows: TGCAGTGCTAGGCCCGGGACTAGCGATTACGAGCAGTACTTC. It codes for CSARPGTSDYEQYF.

This clone occurred many times. The V gene is TRBV5-6, the J gene TRBJ2-5; unclear D gene. Germline CDR1 is SGHDT and CDR2 is YYEEEE. V dropped 0 bases and J dropped 0 bases, with 6 bases sitting between them. This CDR3 is 14 amino acids long. The CDR3 here is CASSLGAYQETQYF. DNA of the CDR3: TGTGCCAGCAGCTTGGGTGCTTACCAAGAGACCCAGTACTTC.

This clone was seen repeatedly, ten times or more. The V and J genes are TRBV6-1 and TRBJ2-1, with 12 nucleotides matching TRBD2. The V and J ends lost 6 bases and 3 bases, in that order; junction bases with no gene match: 3. In germline, CDR1 is MNHNS, CDR2 SASEGT. CDR3 length: 15 residues. In DNA form, the CDR3 reads TGTGCCAGCAGCCCGACTAGCGGGAGCTACAATGAGCAGTTCTTC. It codes for CASSPTSGSYNEQFF.

This clone was seen at least ten times. V usage is TRBV7-2 and J usage is TRBJ1-2, with 8 bases identical to TRBD1. The CDR3 loop spans 15 amino acids. J was trimmed by 4 bases and V by 2 bases; bases with no gene match: 6. Germline loops: CDR1 SGHTA, CDR2 FQGNSA. The DNA of the CDR3 is TGTGCCAGCAGCTTAAGTGCACAGGGGGGCTATGGCTACACCTTC. This codes for CASSLSAQGGYGYTF. The full variable domain, completed using reference TRBV7-2 and TRBJ1-2, is GAGVSQSPSNKVTEKGKDVELRCDPISGHTALYWYRQSLGQGLEFLIYFQGNSAPDKSGLPSDRFSAERTGGSVSTLTIQRTQQEDSAVYLCASSLSAQGGYGYTFGSGTRLTVV.

At least ten counts were recorded for this clone. CDR3 amino acids: CASSVGREGPMTYNEQFF. In DNA form, the CDR3 reads TGTGCCAGCAGCGTAGGCCGGGAGGGCCCTATGACCTACAATGAGCAGTTCTTC. The chain recombines TRBV9 with TRBJ2-1; 8 bases map to TRBD2. There are 18 residues in the CDR3. V lost 0 bases to trimming and J lost 2 bases; unmatched junction nucleotides: 10. Looked up from germline, CDR1 is SGDLS and CDR2 is YYNGEE.

This clone was seen a few times. The V call is TRBV6-1, the J call TRBJ1-1, with D maybe TRBD1 (6 bases). CDR3 size: 15 residues. Germline values: CDR1 MNHNS, CDR2 SASEGT. Trimming shortened V by 5 bases and J by 0 bases, and 13 bases separated the two germline ends. CDR3 protein: CASSRYGTLNTEAFF. The CDR3 bases are TGTGCCAGCAGTCGATACGGGACATTGAACACTGAAGCTTTCTTT.

The chain joins TRBV5-1 to TRBJ2-3; TRBD1 is a possible D gene (8 bases). Deletions cut 4 bases from V and 1 base from J, with 16 bases between. CDR1 is SGHRS and CDR2 is YFSETQ in the germline V gene. The CDR3 loop spans 16 amino acids. Here the CDR3 DNA reads TGCGCCAGCAGCCCGCCAACAGGGGGGGGCACAGATACGCAGTATTTT. It is translated as CASSPPTGGGTDTQYF.